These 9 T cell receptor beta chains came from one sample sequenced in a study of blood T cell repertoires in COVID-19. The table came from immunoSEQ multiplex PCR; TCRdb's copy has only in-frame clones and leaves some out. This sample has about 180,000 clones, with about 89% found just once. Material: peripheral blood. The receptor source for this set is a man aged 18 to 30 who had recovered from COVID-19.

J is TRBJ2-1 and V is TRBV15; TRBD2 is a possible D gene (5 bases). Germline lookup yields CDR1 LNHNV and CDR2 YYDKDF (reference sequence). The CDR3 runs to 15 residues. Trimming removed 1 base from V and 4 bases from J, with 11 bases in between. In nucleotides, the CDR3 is TGTGCCACCAGCAGAGGCGGGCTGACTTACAATGAGCAGTTCTTC. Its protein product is CATSRGGLTYNEQFF.

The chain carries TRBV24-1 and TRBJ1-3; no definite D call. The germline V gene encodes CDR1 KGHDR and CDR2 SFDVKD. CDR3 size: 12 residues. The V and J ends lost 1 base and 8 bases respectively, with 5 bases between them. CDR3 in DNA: TGTGCCACCAGTGATTTTACGGACACCATATATTTT. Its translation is CATSDFTDTIYF.

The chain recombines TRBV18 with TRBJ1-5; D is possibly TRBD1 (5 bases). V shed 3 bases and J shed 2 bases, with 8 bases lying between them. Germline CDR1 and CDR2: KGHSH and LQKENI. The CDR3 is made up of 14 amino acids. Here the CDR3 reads CASSPSGGNQPQHF. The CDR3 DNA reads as TGTGCCAGCTCACCTTCGGGGGGCAATCAGCCCCAGCATTTT.

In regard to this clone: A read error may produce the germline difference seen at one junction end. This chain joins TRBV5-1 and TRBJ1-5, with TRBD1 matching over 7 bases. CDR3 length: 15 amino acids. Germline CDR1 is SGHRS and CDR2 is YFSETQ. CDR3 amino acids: CASSATGASYQPQHF. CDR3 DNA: TGCGCCAGCAGCGCTACAGGGGCTAGCTATCAGCCCCAGCATTTT.

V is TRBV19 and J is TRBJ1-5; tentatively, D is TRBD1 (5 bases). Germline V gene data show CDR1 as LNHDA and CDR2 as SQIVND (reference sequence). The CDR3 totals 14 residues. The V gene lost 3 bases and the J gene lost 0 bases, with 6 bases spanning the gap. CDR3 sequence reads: CASSIDSSNQPQHF. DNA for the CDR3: TGTGCCAGTAGTATCGACAGTAGCAATCAGCCCCAGCATTTT.

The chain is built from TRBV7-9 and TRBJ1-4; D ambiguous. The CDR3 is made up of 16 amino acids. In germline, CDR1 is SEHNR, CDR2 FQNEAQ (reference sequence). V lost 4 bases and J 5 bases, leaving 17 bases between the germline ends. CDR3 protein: CASSSEDTKVNEKLFF. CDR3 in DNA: TGTGCCAGCAGCTCCGAAGACACCAAAGTAAATGAAAAACTGTTTTTT.

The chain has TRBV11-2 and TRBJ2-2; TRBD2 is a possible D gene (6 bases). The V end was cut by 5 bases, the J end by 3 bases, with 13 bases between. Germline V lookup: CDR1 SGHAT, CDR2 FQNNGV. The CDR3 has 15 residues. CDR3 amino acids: CASSPEGRDTGELFF. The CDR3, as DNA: TGTGCCAGCAGCCCGGAGGGCCGCGACACCGGGGAGCTGTTTTTT. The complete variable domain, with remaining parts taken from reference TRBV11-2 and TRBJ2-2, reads EAGVAQSPRYKIIEKRQSVAFWCNPISGHATLYWYQQILGQGPKLLIQFQNNGVVDDSQLPKDRFSAERLKGVDSTLKIQPAKLEDSAVYLCASSPEGRDTGELFFGEGSRLTVL.

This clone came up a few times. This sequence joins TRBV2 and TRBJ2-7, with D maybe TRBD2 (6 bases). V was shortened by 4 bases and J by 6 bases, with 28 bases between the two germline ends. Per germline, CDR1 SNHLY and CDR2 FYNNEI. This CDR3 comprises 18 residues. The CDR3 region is CASSGFNGVGGRKSEQYF. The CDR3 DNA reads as TGTGCCAGCAGTGGTTTTAACGGCGTAGGAGGGCGCAAATCCGAGCAGTACTTC.

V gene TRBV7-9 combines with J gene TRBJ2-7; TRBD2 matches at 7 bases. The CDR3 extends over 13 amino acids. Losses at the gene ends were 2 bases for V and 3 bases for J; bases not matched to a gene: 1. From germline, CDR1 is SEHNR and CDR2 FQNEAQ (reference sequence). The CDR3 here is CASSLPSGYEQYF. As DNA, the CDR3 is TGTGCCAGCAGCTTACCTAGCGGCTACGAGCAGTACTTC.